This T cell receptor (beta chain) was captured in a study of cytomegalovirus exposure and HLA in healthy donors. Study-wide points: Follow-up analysis seemed to connect common viral pathogens with several of the most significant clusters identified.

In the case of this clone: Antigen unknown. Germline and junction disagree at one end, which may indicate a read error.

PCR used 60 Vbeta primers and 13 Jbeta primers. Profiled with immunoSEQ multiplex PCR; TCRdb holds only in-frame clones, not every one. The sample records more than 80,000 clones, around three quarters being singletons. Per the germline V gene, CDR1 is ENHRY and CDR2 is SYGVKD. This CDR3 comprises 14 residues. V gene TRBV10-3 combines with J gene TRBJ1-1; D uncertain. The receptor was isolated from a woman aged 50 to 60 in good health and CMV-seropositive. The sample taken for sequencing was PBMCs. As DNA, the CDR3 is TGTGCCAGCAGTTTGGTGGGGAGGAGCACTGAAGCTTTCTTT. It yields the protein CASSLVGRSTEAFF.